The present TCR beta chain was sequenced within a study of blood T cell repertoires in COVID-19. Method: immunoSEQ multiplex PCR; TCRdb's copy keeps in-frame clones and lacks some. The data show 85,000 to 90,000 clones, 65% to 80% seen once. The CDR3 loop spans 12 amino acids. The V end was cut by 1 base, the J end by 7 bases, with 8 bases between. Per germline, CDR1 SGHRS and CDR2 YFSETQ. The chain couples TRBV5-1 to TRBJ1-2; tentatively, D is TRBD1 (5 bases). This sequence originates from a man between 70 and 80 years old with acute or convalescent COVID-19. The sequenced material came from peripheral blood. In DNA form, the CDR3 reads TGCGCCAGCAGCTTGTCAGGGTTTGGCTACACCTTC. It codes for CASSLSGFGYTF.